Listed below are T cell receptor beta chains from one sample, sequenced in a study of technical replicates of blood from a handful of donors. Data came from immunoSEQ multiplex PCR; TCRdb stores just in-frame clones and leaves some out. This table has just over 80,000 clones, about 95% appearing once. The specimen was T cells isolated from PBMCs. The receptors were gathered from a human donor in good health. The CDR3 runs from the conserved cysteine through the conserved F or W. The D gene is left open where the match is weak. Part of the rows lack a size; the others show once, few, many or a class for expanded clones.

>15|TRBJ1-1|.|TRBV5-1|.
TGCGCCAGCAGCTTGGCTATAGGGGTTGTTACTGAAGCTTTCTTT
CASSLAIGVVTEAFF
>13|TRBJ1-1|.|TRBV14|.
TGTGCCAGCAGCCAAGGCCTATACACTGAAGCTTTCTTT
CASSQGLYTEAFF
>15|TRBJ2-7|TRBD1|TRBV7-9|.
TGTGCCAGCAGCTCGGCAGGGACAGGGAGATACGAGCAGTACTTC
CASSSAGTGRYEQYF
>16|TRBJ2-4|TRBD2|TRBV6-5|.
TGTGCCAGCAGTTGGGGACTAGACATTTCCAAAAACATTCAGTACTTC
CASSWGLDISKNIQYF
>15|TRBJ2-7|TRBD2|TRBV9|.
TGTGCCAGCAGCGGGGGACTAGCGGACTCCTACGAGCAGTACTTC
CASSGGLADSYEQYF
>15|TRBJ1-5|TRBD1|TRBV7-9|.
TGTGCCAGCAGCTTAGGGACAGGGAGCAATCAGCCCCAGCATTTT
CASSLGTGSNQPQHF
>15|TRBJ2-7|TRBD2|TRBV5-4|.
TGTGCCAGCAGCTCCGTTAGCGGGAACTCCTACGAGCAGTACTTC
CASSSVSGNSYEQYF
>14|TRBJ2-3|.|TRBV6-1|.
TGTGCCAGCAAACAGGACGGAAGCACAGATACGCAGTATTTT
CASKQDGSTDTQYF
>13|TRBJ1-1|.|TRBV30|.
TGTGCCTGGAGTGCTGGCAGGTCCACTGAAGCTTTCTTT
CAWSAGRSTEAFF
>16|TRBJ2-7|TRBD2|TRBV10-2|once
TGCGCCAGCAGTGATTCCCTAGCGGGAGTACTGGCCGAGCAGTACTTC
CASSDSLAGVLAEQYF
>14|TRBJ2-7|TRBD1|TRBV4-1|.
TGCGCCAGCAGCCAAAGGGGACAGGGCTACGAGCAGTACTTC
CASSQRGQGYEQYF
>14|TRBJ2-3|TRBD2|TRBV7-3|.
TGTGCCAGCAGCTCCACCCTTAGCGGGAGTGCTAAGTATTTT
CASSSTLSGSAKYF
>14|TRBJ2-3|TRBD1|TRBV9|.
TGTGCCAGCAGCACAGGGGGATGGACAGATACGCAGTATTTT
CASSTGGWTDTQYF
>14|TRBJ1-2|.|TRBV18|.
TGTGCCAGCTCACCAACGTCGGCTAACTATGGCTACACCTTC
CASSPTSANYGYTF
>18|TRBJ2-2|.|TRBV4-1|.
TGCGCCAGCAGCCCCTCCCATGAGACTAGTCCTTGGACCGGGGAGCTGTTTTTT
CASSPSHETSPWTGELFF
>13|TRBJ2-7|.|TRBV27|.
TGTGCCAGCAGTCATGGACTTTCCTACGAGCAGTACTTC
CASSHGLSYEQYF
>15|TRBJ2-1|.|TRBV10-3|.
TGTGCCATCAAAGCGGCGGGTCACTCCTACAATGAGCAGTTCTTC
CAIKAAGHSYNEQFF